One and the same sample provided the 23 T cell receptor beta chains below, sequenced in a study of cytomegalovirus exposure and HLA in healthy donors. The study ran its PCR with 60 Vbeta and 13 Jbeta primers. Here immunoSEQ multiplex PCR was the method, and the copy in TCRdb shows in-frame clones only, minus some. Among around 94,000 clones listed, 84% were seen once. Sequencing used PBMCs. The receptor set was obtained from a man in his late teens or twenties in good health and CMV-seronegative.

This sequence joins TRBV5-6 and TRBJ2-5; no definite D call. Trimming took 2 bases from V and 7 from J, leaving 9 bases between them. In germline, CDR1 is SGHDT, CDR2 YYEEEE. CDR3 length equals 12 residues. For the CDR3, the DNA is TGTGCCAGCAGCTTAACATCGGGGACCCAGTACTTC. Encoded protein: CASSLTSGTQYF.

V gene TRBV7-3 combines with J gene TRBJ2-2; D gene unclear. Per germline, CDR1 SGHTA and CDR2 FQGTGA. Trimming removed 6 bases at V and 1 base at J, with 6 bases between. The CDR3 totals 13 residues. DNA for the CDR3: TGTGCCAGCAGGTCACAGAACACCGGGGAGCTGTTTTTT. This gives the protein CASRSQNTGELFF.

The genes are TRBV27 and TRBJ1-1; D possibly corresponds to TRBD1 (5 bases). This CDR3 is built from 16 residues. V was pared by 6 bases and J by 5 bases, with 22 bases between. The germline V gene has CDR1 MNHEY and CDR2 SMNVEV (reference sequence). CDR3 amino acids: CASSRDWRGSGTEAFF. CDR3 DNA: TGTGCCAGCAGCCGAGACTGGCGGGGGTCGGGGACTGAAGCTTTCTTT.

This rearrangement joins TRBV27 to TRBJ2-2; TRBD1 matches at 7 bases. Per germline, CDR1 MNHEY and CDR2 SMNVEV (reference sequence). This CDR3 has 15 amino acids. V was pared by 2 bases and J by 1 base, with 1 base of the junction left unmatched. The CDR3, as DNA: TGTGCCAGCAGTTTAGACAGGGAGAACACCGGGGAGCTGTTTTTT. Translated, it gives CASSLDRENTGELFF.

On this clone: The identical CDR3 is also encoded by other nucleotide sequences in the sample. The chain combines TRBV25-1 with TRBJ2-2; D gene ambiguous. Germline CDR1 is MGHDK and CDR2 is SYGVNS. Trimming took off 1 base at V and 4 bases at J, with 4 bases between the two ends. The CDR3 contains 13 residues. This chain's CDR3 is CASSEFGTGELFF. In DNA, the CDR3 is TGTGCCAGCAGTGAATTCGGCACCGGGGAGCTGTTTTTT.

The chain employs TRBV10-3 and TRBJ1-2; tentative D call: TRBD1 (5 bases). Germline CDR1 and CDR2: ENHRY and SYGVKD. This CDR3 comprises 13 residues. Trimming shortened V by 7 bases and J by 3 bases, and 12 bases separated the two germline ends. CDR3 protein: CAIKGIQDYGYTF. The CDR3 DNA reads TGTGCCATCAAGGGGATTCAGGACTATGGCTACACCTTC.

The chain employs TRBV15 and TRBJ1-5; TRBD1 matches 8 bases. Germline trimming cut 0 bases from V and 4 bases from J; bases unmatched to any gene: 5. This CDR3 has 16 amino acids. The germline V gene encodes CDR1 LNHNV and CDR2 YYDKDF (reference sequence). The CDR3 DNA is TGTGCCACCAGCAGAGACCCGAGACAGGGGAATCAGCCCCAGCATTTT. The encoded protein is CATSRDPRQGNQPQHF.

This sequence joins TRBV10-2 and TRBJ1-2, with TRBD1 identical over 11 bases. Looked up from germline, CDR1 is WSHSY and CDR2 is SAAADI. The CDR3 extends over 15 amino acids. J gave up 4 bases and V 7 bases, and 8 bases lay outside the gene matches. CDR3 sequence: CASTPGTGGRYGYTF. The CDR3 coding sequence is TGCGCCAGCACGCCGGGGACAGGGGGACGCTATGGCTACACCTTC.

This clone has just one count. This rearrangement joins TRBV12-5 to TRBJ2-7; D gene ambiguous. V was clipped by 1 base and J by 3 bases, with 7 bases between them. CDR3 length: 13 amino acids. Germline V gene lookup returns CDR1 LGHNT and CDR2 FRNRAP. CDR3 DNA sequence: TGTGCTAGTGGTTTGGGTGAGAGCTACGAGCAGTACTTC. This gives the protein CASGLGESYEQYF. The complete variable domain, with remaining parts taken from reference TRBV12-5 and TRBJ2-7, reads DARVTQTPRHKVTEMGQEVTMRCQPILGHNTVFWYRQTMMQGLELLAYFRNRAPLDDSGMPKDRFSAEMPDATLATLKIQPSEPRDSAVYFCASGLGESYEQYFGPGTRLTVT.

V is TRBV5-1 and J is TRBJ2-7, with D unclear. Trimming shortened V by 4 bases and J by 3 bases, and 8 bases separated the two germline ends. The germline V gene encodes CDR1 SGHRS and CDR2 YFSETQ. The CDR3 loop spans 12 amino acids. The CDR3 DNA follows: TGCGCCAGCAGCCCCCCCGGCTACGAGCAGTACTTC. It encodes CASSPPGYEQYF. Supplemented by reference TRBV5-1 and TRBJ2-7, the full variable domain reads KAGVTQTPRYLIKTRGQQVTLSCSPISGHRSVSWYQQTPGQGLQFLFEYFSETQRNKGNFPGRFSGRQFSNSRSEMNVSTLELGDSALYLCASSPPGYEQYFGPGTRLTVT.

The V gene is TRBV5-4, the J gene TRBJ2-1; D gene ambiguous. The CDR3 runs 13 residues. The germline V gene has CDR1 SGHNT and CDR2 YYREEE (reference sequence). V lost 3 bases and J lost 6, with 10 bases in between. This CDR3 reads CASSSESSNEQFF. CDR3 sequence (DNA): TGTGCCAGCAGCTCAGAGTCTAGCAATGAGCAGTTCTTC.

In DNA form, the CDR3 reads TGTGCCACCAGCGCACTGCGGACAGATACGCAGTATTTT. Amino acids: CATSALRTDTQYF. This chain links TRBV15 with TRBJ2-3; unclear D gene. V was trimmed by 5 bases and J by 3 bases, leaving 9 bases between them. Germline V gene sequence: CDR1 LNHNV, CDR2 YYDKDF (reference sequence). This CDR3 spans 13 amino acids.

In its sample, this clone was seen a few times. This sequence joins TRBV5-4 and TRBJ2-1, with 7 bases that match TRBD2. Looked up from germline, CDR1 is SGHNT and CDR2 is YYREEE (reference sequence). The CDR3 covers 18 residues. J lost 5 bases, V lost 4 bases, and 18 bases had no gene match. In nucleotides, the CDR3 is TGTGCCAGCAGCCCGGCCTCGACCCCGGGACTACCCAACAATGAGCAGTTCTTC. This gives the protein CASSPASTPGLPNNEQFF.

The chain couples TRBV5-6 to TRBJ2-5; 14 bases are a match to TRBD2. V shed 6 bases, J shed 3 bases, and the junction held 10 bases outside the gene matches. The CDR3 runs to 17 residues. The germline CDR1 and CDR2 sequences are SGHDT and YYEEEE. CDR3 residues: CASTVERGLAGEETQYF. As DNA, the CDR3 is TGTGCCAGCACTGTAGAGAGGGGACTAGCGGGAGAAGAGACCCAGTACTTC. The full variable domain, with the rest looked up from reference TRBV5-6 and TRBJ2-5, is DAGVTQSPTHLIKTRGQQVTLRCSPKSGHDTVSWYQQALGQGPQFIFQYYEEEERQRGNFPDRFSGHQFPNYSSELNVNALLLGDSALYLCASTVERGLAGEETQYFGPGTRLLVL.

V usage is TRBV29-1 and J usage is TRBJ2-3, with 11 positions matching TRBD2. This CDR3 region has 18 residues. The J segment lost 0 bases and the V segment lost 3 bases, leaving 11 bases of the junction unmatched. Germline loops: CDR1 SQVTM, CDR2 ANQGSEA. CDR3 loop: CSVEGLAEGGYSTDTQYF. CDR3 in DNA: TGCAGCGTTGAGGGACTAGCGGAGGGGGGATATAGCACAGATACGCAGTATTTT.

The CDR3 is CASIGPGREQYF. DNA of the CDR3: TGTGCCAGTATAGGCCCGGGTCGCGAGCAGTACTTC. V gene TRBV19 combines with J gene TRBJ2-7, with unresolved D. Germline V CDR1 and CDR2: LNHDA, SQIVND (reference sequence). The CDR3 has 12 residues. Between the trimmed V and J ends, which lost 7 bases and 6 bases, there was a span of 13 bases.

This rearrangement joins TRBV28 to TRBJ1-5; TRBD1 might be the D (5 bases). CDR3 length: 12 amino acids. Germline lookup yields CDR1 MDHEN and CDR2 SYDVKM. Trimming took 7 bases from V and 6 from J, leaving 10 bases between them. The CDR3 spells CASNSGGQPQHF. Here the CDR3 DNA reads TGTGCCAGCAATTCGGGGGGTCAGCCCCAGCATTTT. Supplemented by reference TRBV28 and TRBJ1-5, the full variable domain reads DVKVTQSSRYLVKRTGEKVFLECVQDMDHENMFWYRQDPGLGLRLIYFSYDVKMKEKGDIPEGYSVSREKKERFSLILESASTNQTSMYLCASNSGGQPQHFGDGTRLSIL.

V is TRBV6-6 and J is TRBJ1-2; 7 bases line up with TRBD1. Germline assignment: CDR1 MNHNY and CDR2 SVGAGI (reference sequence). CDR3 length: 12 residues. J lost 4 bases, V lost 5 bases, and 1 base had no gene match. The CDR3 here is CASSRDSYGYTF. The CDR3 coding sequence is TGTGCCAGCAGTCGGGACAGCTATGGCTACACCTTC.

The chain links TRBV28 to TRBJ2-3; tentative D call: TRBD1 (5 bases). Germline CDR1 and CDR2: MDHEN and SYDVKM. V was cut by 5 bases and J by 3 bases, with 12 bases left in between. This CDR3 is built from 14 residues. CDR3 nucleotide sequence: TGTGCCAGCAGTAGGTTGGCAGGGACAGATACGCAGTATTTT. Translating gives CASSRLAGTDTQYF.

In DNA form, the CDR3 reads TGTGCCAGCAGCCCTACAGGCTCCTACGAGCAGTACTTC. Protein sequence: CASSPTGSYEQYF. The V and J genes are TRBV5-4 and TRBJ2-7; D might be TRBD1 (5 bases). Germline V gives CDR1 SGHNT, CDR2 YYREEE (reference sequence). V was cut by 4 bases and J by 0 bases, with 8 bases left in between. The CDR3 loop spans 13 amino acids.

This clone has just a few counts. This CDR3 reads CASSDSPRGGELFF. The CDR3 bases are TGTGCCAGCAGCGACTCCCCCCGGGGCGGGGAGCTGTTTTTT. This chain uses TRBV7-9 with TRBJ2-2; perhaps TRBD2 as D (5 bases). From germline, CDR1 is SEHNR and CDR2 FQNEAQ (reference sequence). CDR3 length: 14 residues. Trimming stripped 5 bases from V and 7 bases from J, with 14 bases between.

The chain combines TRBV2 with TRBJ2-5; D not certain. Trimming pared 4 bases from V and 4 bases from J, leaving 13 bases between. The CDR3 runs to 14 residues. CDR1 is SNHLY and CDR2 is FYNNEI in the germline V gene. CDR3 DNA: TGTGCCAGCAGTGTAGAGTTCTCTGGAGAGACCCAGTACTTC. This gives the protein CASSVEFSGETQYF.

V gene TRBV28 combines with J gene TRBJ2-7, with 9 bases that match TRBD1. Germline lookup yields CDR1 MDHEN and CDR2 SYDVKM. The trim removed 7 bases at V and 2 bases at J, leaving 9 bases unmatched. The CDR3 loop spans 15 amino acids. The DNA of the CDR3 is TGTGCCAGCACCTCGCACCGGGACAGGGCCTACGAGCAGTACTTC. Protein: CASTSHRDRAYEQYF.